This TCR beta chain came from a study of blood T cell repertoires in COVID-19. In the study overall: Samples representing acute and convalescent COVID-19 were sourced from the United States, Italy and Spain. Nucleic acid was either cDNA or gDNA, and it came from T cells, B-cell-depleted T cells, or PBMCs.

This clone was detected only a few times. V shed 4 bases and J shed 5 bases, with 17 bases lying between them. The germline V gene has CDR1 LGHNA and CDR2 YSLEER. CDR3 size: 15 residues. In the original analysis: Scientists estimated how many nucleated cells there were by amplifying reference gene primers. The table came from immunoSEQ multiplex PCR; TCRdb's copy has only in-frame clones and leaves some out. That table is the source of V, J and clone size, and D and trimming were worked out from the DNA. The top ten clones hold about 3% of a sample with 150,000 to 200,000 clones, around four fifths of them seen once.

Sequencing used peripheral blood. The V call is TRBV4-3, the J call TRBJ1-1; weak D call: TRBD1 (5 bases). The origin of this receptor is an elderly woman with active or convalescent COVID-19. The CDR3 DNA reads TGCGCCAGCAGCCCGGCCGCAGGGTTATCTACTGAAGCTTTCTTT. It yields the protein CASSPAAGLSTEAFF.